One and the same sample provided the 24 T cell receptor beta chains below, sequenced in a study of STAT5B mutations in CD4+ large granular lymphocyte leukemia. This table comes from immunoSEQ multiplex PCR, and its TCRdb copy is limited to in-frame clones, with some not included. The repertoire holds about 21,000 clones, with roughly three quarters as singletons. Material: CD4+ T cells from blood buffy coats. All receptors come from a human donor in good health.

The chain links TRBV2 to TRBJ2-7, with D maybe TRBD1 (6 bases). Per the germline V gene, CDR1 is SNHLY and CDR2 is FYNNEI. V lost 8 bases and J 3 bases, leaving 17 bases between the germline ends. This CDR3 has 14 residues. CDR3 in DNA: TGTGCCAGCGACGCGCAGGGGCCCGGCTACGAGCAGTACTTC. This translates into CASDAQGPGYEQYF.

DNA of the CDR3: TGTGCCAGCAGCTTTCGGGAGAGCTCCTACAATGAGCAGTTCTTC. This sequence encodes CASSFRESSYNEQFF. This chain uses TRBV5-6 with TRBJ2-1, with D tentatively TRBD2 (6 bases). Trimming pared 2 bases from V and 0 bases from J, leaving 9 bases between. Germline assignment: CDR1 SGHDT and CDR2 YYEEEE. This CDR3 has 15 amino acids.

The chain links TRBV29-1 to TRBJ2-5; the D call may be TRBD1 or TRBD2 (5 bases each). Per germline, CDR1 SQVTM and CDR2 ANQGSEA. The CDR3 loop spans 14 amino acids. V lost 7 bases and J lost 0, with 15 bases in between. CDR3 in DNA: TGCAGCGCTGACCGGGGACCCAACCAAGAGACCCAGTACTTC. This translates into CSADRGPNQETQYF.

The rearrangement joins TRBV29-1 to TRBJ2-5; no clear D gene. V was cut by 3 bases and J by 3 bases, with 11 bases left in between. Germline lookup yields CDR1 SQVTM and CDR2 ANQGSEA. CDR3 length: 13 residues. The CDR3 DNA reads as TGCAGCGTTGATGGGCGCCGGGAAGAGACCCAGTACTTC. Translated, it gives CSVDGRREETQYF.

This chain links TRBV6-1 with TRBJ1-1; the match to TRBD1 covers 8 bases. Germline CDR1 MNHNS, CDR2 SASEGT. V trimming: 6 bases; J trimming: 1 base; junction bases outside the gene matches: 7. This CDR3 is built from 15 residues. The CDR3 sequence is CASRSQGAQNTEAFF. The CDR3 region has the DNA TGTGCCAGCAGGAGCCAGGGGGCGCAGAACACTGAAGCTTTCTTT.

The rearrangement uses TRBV21-1 and TRBJ2-1; no DNA check was done on the table's D call, TRBD2. TRBV21-1 is a pseudogene. This CDR3 has 15 amino acids. In DNA form, the CDR3 reads TGTGCCAGCAGCGTATCGGGTCTACCGTACAATGAGCAGTTCTTC. It specifies CASSVSGLPYNEQFF.

The V gene is TRBV6-5, the J gene TRBJ1-1; D may be TRBD1 (6 bases). Germline V gene sequence: CDR1 MNHEY, CDR2 SVGAGI. The CDR3 totals 14 residues. Between the trimmed V and J ends, which lost 2 bases and 3 bases, there was a span of 10 bases. CDR3 protein: CASSYRGRDTEAFF. Here the CDR3 DNA reads TGTGCCAGCAGTTACAGGGGGAGGGACACTGAAGCTTTCTTT.

The J gene is TRBJ1-6, the V gene TRBV9; D is undetermined. CDR3 size: 14 residues. Germline V gene sequence: CDR1 SGDLS, CDR2 YYNGEE. With 3 bases removed from V and 6 bases from J, the gap between germline ends came to 10 bases. CDR3 region: CASSADTFNSPLHF. CDR3 DNA sequence: TGTGCCAGCAGCGCCGACACTTTTAATTCACCCCTCCACTTT. Full variable domain (outside the CDR3, taken from reference TRBV9 and TRBJ1-6): DSGVTQTPKHLITATGQRVTLRCSPRSGDLSVYWYQQSLDQGLQFLIQYYNGEERAKGNILERFSAQQFPDLHSELNLSSLELGDSALYFCASSADTFNSPLHFGNGTRLTVT.

This clone was observed a few times. The J gene is TRBJ2-5, the V gene TRBV30, with TRBD2 matching over 7 bases. Losses at the gene ends were 2 bases for V and 4 bases for J; bases not matched to a gene: 7. From germline, CDR1 is GTSNPN and CDR2 SVGIG (reference sequence). CDR3 length: 14 amino acids. The DNA for the CDR3 is TGTGCCTGGAGTCGCGGGAGCGGAGGAGAGACCCAGTACTTC. Protein sequence: CAWSRGSGGETQYF.

This clone was recorded only once. The rearrangement uses TRBV7-8 and TRBJ2-1, with D possibly TRBD1 on 6 matching bases. The CDR3 totals 13 residues. V was clipped by 3 bases and J by 4 bases, with 7 bases between them. CDR1 SGHVS and CDR2 FQNEAQ come from the germline V gene. The CDR3 region is CASSFTGYNEQFF. The CDR3 DNA reads as TGTGCCAGCAGCTTCACAGGGTACAATGAGCAGTTCTTC.

This clone was seen a handful of times. This sequence joins TRBV7-9 and TRBJ2-5; 9 bases line up with TRBD2. Germline CDR1 reads SEHNR; CDR2 reads FQNEAQ (reference sequence). CDR3 length: 15 amino acids. The V and J ends lost 5 bases and 0 bases, in that order; junction bases with no gene match: 4. For the CDR3, the DNA is TGTGCCAGCAGCCTGTTAGCGGGAGACCAAGAGACCCAGTACTTC. It yields the protein CASSLLAGDQETQYF.

The chain links TRBV5-4 to TRBJ1-1; TRBD1 might be the D (5 bases). This CDR3 comprises 13 residues. V lost 3 bases, J lost 3 bases, and 9 bases lay in between. From germline, CDR1 is SGHNT and CDR2 YYREEE (reference sequence). DNA for the CDR3: TGTGCCAGCAGCTCCCAGGGTTACACTGAAGCTTTCTTT. This gives the protein CASSSQGYTEAFF.

V and J are TRBV10-3 and TRBJ1-4; D may be TRBD1 (5 bases). Germline loops: CDR1 ENHRY, CDR2 SYGVKD. Trimming stripped 3 bases from V and 3 bases from J, with 8 bases between. The CDR3 contains 14 residues. The CDR3, as DNA: TGTGCCATCAGTGAAGGGGTTGCTAATGAAAAACTGTTTTTT. Translated, it gives CAISEGVANEKLFF.

V usage is TRBV9 and J usage is TRBJ1-2; 7 bases match TRBD1. The germline V gene has CDR1 SGDLS and CDR2 YYNGEE. CDR3 length: 15 residues. J lost 8 bases, V lost 0 bases, and 10 bases had no gene match. CDR3 loop: CASSVEGQLPGGYTF. The CDR3 bases are TGTGCCAGCAGCGTAGAGGGACAGTTGCCAGGAGGCTACACCTTC. Full variable domain (remainder filled in from reference TRBV9 and TRBJ1-2): DSGVTQTPKHLITATGQRVTLRCSPRSGDLSVYWYQQSLDQGLQFLIQYYNGEERAKGNILERFSAQQFPDLHSELNLSSLELGDSALYFCASSVEGQLPGGYTFGSGTRLTVV.

This clone was seen more than once but under ten times. This chain connects TRBV29-1 to TRBJ1-2; D is ambiguous. This CDR3 region has 11 residues. V lost 0 bases and J lost 8, with 7 bases in between. Per germline, CDR1 SQVTM and CDR2 ANQGSEA. DNA for the CDR3: TGCAGCGTTGAAGATCTGGGGGGCTACACCTTC. This encodes CSVEDLGGYTF.

This clone has more than one count but fewer than ten. The J gene is TRBJ1-3, the V gene TRBV30; D is undetermined. This CDR3 is 15 amino acids long. Germline CDR1 and CDR2: GTSNPN and SVGIG (reference sequence). The V and J ends lost 5 bases and 4 bases respectively, with 18 bases between them. The CDR3 DNA reads TGTGCCTGGGGACCCGGAAAGGGAAGAGGAAACACCATATATTTT. This sequence encodes CAWGPGKGRGNTIYF.

This clone was recorded a few times. This chain joins TRBV7-9 and TRBJ1-1, with D tentatively TRBD1 (5 bases). Trimming left V 8 bases short and J 1 base short, with 11 bases between. Germline CDR1 is SEHNR and CDR2 is FQNEAQ (reference sequence). The length of the CDR3 is 13 residues. CDR3 nucleotides: TGTGCCAGCTTAGACAGACCGAACACTGAAGCTTTCTTT. This gives the protein CASLDRPNTEAFF.

This clone was counted a few times. V usage is TRBV2 and J usage is TRBJ1-6; D uncertain. Trimming stripped 1 base from V and 12 bases from J, with 10 bases between. CDR3 length: 13 amino acids. From germline, CDR1 is SNHLY and CDR2 FYNNEI. CDR3 DNA: TGTGCCAGCAGTGAAGGCATGGGAGGACCCCTCCACTTT. It codes for CASSEGMGGPLHF.

V and J are TRBV5-1 and TRBJ1-4; D remains unclear. CDR1 SGHRS and CDR2 YFSETQ come from the germline V gene. The CDR3 has 16 amino acids. V was pared by 7 bases and J by 5 bases, with 21 bases between. CDR3 protein: CASAADGGRKNEKLFF. The CDR3 coding sequence is TGCGCCAGCGCGGCGGACGGCGGCCGAAAGAATGAAAAACTGTTTTTT.

The V call is TRBV4-1, the J call TRBJ2-3; the D gene is possibly TRBD2 (6 bases). The CDR3 loop spans 17 amino acids. V lost 1 base, J lost 0 bases, and 14 bases lay in between. From germline, CDR1 is MGHRA and CDR2 YSYEKL. CDR3 sequence: CASSQVGGARSTDTQYF. In nucleotides, the CDR3 is TGCGCCAGCAGCCAAGTAGGAGGGGCTCGGAGCACAGATACGCAGTATTTT.

The chain has TRBV11-2 and TRBJ2-7; no firm D call. The V end lost 5 bases, the J end lost 3 bases, and 5 bases lay between the germline ends. This CDR3 comprises 11 residues. Looked up from germline, CDR1 is SGHAT and CDR2 is FQNNGV. CDR3 DNA sequence: TGTGCCAGCAGCGCCCACTACGAGCAGTACTTC. This translates into CASSAHYEQYF.

The genes are TRBV28 and TRBJ1-4; tentatively, D is TRBD1 (6 bases). The CDR3 has 19 amino acids. Germline values: CDR1 MDHEN, CDR2 SYDVKM. V was cut by 0 bases and J by 6 bases, with 23 bases left in between. The DNA of the CDR3 is TGTGCCAGCAGTTTATGGGGTACGGGGTTTGGGGGCCATGATGAAAAACTGTTTTTT. This encodes CASSLWGTGFGGHDEKLFF.

This chain joins TRBV29-1 and TRBJ1-2; no clear D. Trimming left V 3 bases short and J 0 bases short, with 8 bases between. The CDR3 loop spans 13 amino acids. The V gene's germline CDR1 is SQVTM and CDR2 ANQGSEA. This CDR3 is CSVDQLANYGYTF. DNA for the CDR3: TGCAGCGTTGACCAGCTAGCTAACTATGGCTACACCTTC.

In DNA form, the CDR3 reads TGTGCCAGCAGCTCCCGGGCAGGAGATAATTCACCCCTCCACTTT. Translated: CASSSRAGDNSPLHF. The genes are TRBV5-8 and TRBJ1-6; unclear D gene. Germline CDR1 SGHTS, CDR2 YDEGEE. V was cut by 3 bases and J by 5 bases, with 12 bases left in between. This CDR3 comprises 15 residues.